This T cell receptor beta chain came from a study of blood T cells in healthy people across ages. This clonotype was seen a few times. Combining a sample-barcoded 5' primer with a J-beta primer mix, a second PCR ran for roughly 6 to 12 cycles. In TCRdb, the 5' RACE reads were re-called with MiXCR into one record per CDR3 protein. The repertoire consists of 1.4 million or so distinct CDR3 sequences, with approximately 39% occurring once and the leading ten covering 4%. CDR3 length: 13 residues. Trimming shortened V by 3 bases and J by 0 bases, and 7 bases separated the two germline ends. Germline V lookup: CDR1 SQVTM, CDR2 ANQGSEA.

The clonotype was recovered from a woman aged 18-35 years in good health. The chain is built from TRBV29-1 and TRBJ2-3; D remains ambiguous. Sequencing was carried out using blood. The chain's CDR3 is CSVDTSSTDTQYF. The CDR3 DNA reads TGCAGCGTTGATACATCTAGCACAGATACGCAGTATTTT.